This T cell receptor beta chain appears in the sequencing data of a study of regulatory T cells in long-lasting Graves disease (dated by TCRdb to the early 2020s). With regard to the full study: Newly diagnosed Graves' disease patients had taken antithyroid drugs for less than 3 months. Patients with persistent Graves' disease were compared with patients with newly diagnosed Graves' disease using TCR sequencing and RNA sequencing of peripheral blood. The study was conducted in China and was registered as a clinical trial. TCR sequencing covered approximately 13 persistent and 20 newly diagnosed Graves' disease patients, around 35 samples in total. Broad study findings and their caveats: Compared with newly diagnosed patients, patients with persistent Graves' disease had lower TCR Shannon entropy and fewer highly expanded clones, which suggests clonal expansion. TRBV28, TRBJ1-2 and TRBJ2-5 were preferentially used in persistent disease, while TRBV20-1 and TRBJ2-1 were favored in newly diagnosed disease. A larger number of public clonotypes was shared among persistent patients (approximately 2,600) than among newly diagnosed patients (about 990). Peripheral blood alone was examined, since thyroid tissue, which constituted the primary lesion, could not be accessed. Only the TCR beta chain was sequenced and analyzed. The authors acknowledged the small sample size as a limitation that may reduce accuracy.

The library relied on multiplex PCR. Instrument used: Illumina HiSeq 4000. iRepertoire HTBI primers and Arm-PCR amplification of CDR3 regions were used to construct TCR beta libraries. Before sequencing, the PCR products underwent gel purification. The authors' analysis ran thus. Across samples, 60 to 70 TRBV and roughly 15 TRBJ segments were identified and used for gene usage analysis of CDR3 amino acid clonotypes. COPE and FqMerger were used to merge the filtered high-quality paired reads into contigs. Contigs were aligned with BLAST to IMGT TRBV, TRBD and TRBJ reference genes, and CDR3 was defined per IMGT. Any clonotype with a frequency above 0.1% was counted as a highly expanded clone. Shannon entropy was used to measure repertoire diversity, and the Gini coefficient was used to measure V-J evenness. A clonotype found in more than one individual was treated as public. TCRdb's own reprocessing of the public reads used fastp at Q25 and MiXCR and kept productive beta chains. For every CDR3 protein sequence, its rows merge into one entry that carries the most common genes and DNA. V and J calls and clone size were set by TCRdb, not the authors. The sample table lists roughly 500,000 distinct CDR3 sequences, approximately 12% of them with a count of one. 10% of the sample goes to the ten largest clones.

In light of the paper, this sample's time point label describes: newly diagnosed GD, antithyroid drugs for less than 3 months. RNA was extracted from PBMCs in TRIzol for both TCR sequencing and RNA sequencing. The diagnosis of Graves' disease followed American Thyroid Association guidelines. Recruitment of patients was carried out at an endocrinology department in Xi'an, China. Each patient gave approximately 9 milliliters of peripheral blood, collected in an EDTA anticoagulant tube. PBMCs were isolated by Ficoll Paque Plus density gradient separation without further T cell sorting. RNA quality was checked with an Agilent 2100 Bioanalyzer and agarose gel, and concentration with a NanoDrop 2000. CDR1 is given as SGHRS and CDR2 as YFSETQ, both from the germline V gene. Trimming accounts for 5 bases at V and 3 bases at J, while the number of junction bases matched to no gene is 3. The cysteine opens and the phenylalanine closes a CDR3 of 13 amino acids. This entry keeps only the CDR3 DNA: 39 bases, framed from base 1.

This clonotype was counted a few times. The target of this receptor is not known. No base quality values were provided; no much bigger clone lies one nucleotide off. These data also featured in a second study, about T cells in Graves' hyperthyroidism and ophthalmopathy. The second investigation adds: Stable Graves' hyperthyroidism was defined as no progression to ophthalmopathy during 18 months of follow-up. Hyperthyroidism patients were newly diagnosed, with disease duration under 2 months, and aged 18 to 65 years. The study excluded patients with uncontrolled infections, other autoimmune diseases, pregnancy or lactation. Clinical symptoms, serum thyroxine and TRAb, thyroid ultrasound, and orbital computed tomography formed the basis for the diagnoses. For the first round of RT-PCR on the TCR CDR3, the HTBI primer set was used together with the Qiagen OneStep RT-PCR kit. Most expanded thyroid clonotypes (frequency above 0.001) were also detected in blood, a finding suggesting that blood repertoires may reflect thyroid immune responses. A model built on a 13 V-J signature distinguished ophthalmopathy from stable hyperthyroidism, reaching 85% to 90% sensitivity and approximately 81% specificity in cross-validation and 80%/75% in testing. During validation, the model predicted progression to ophthalmopathy a median of approximately 7 months ahead of onset, with more than 55% sensitivity and around 73% specificity. To identify distinguishing TCR V-J signatures, a discovery cohort of 90 to 100 patients was used, comprising some 45 with Graves' ophthalmopathy and around 57 with stable Graves' hyperthyroidism. Whether ophthalmopathy could be predicted prospectively was tested in an independent validation cohort made up of under 20 hyperthyroidism patients plus 17 patients who later progressed to ophthalmopathy. The roughly 90 discovery patients were divided at random into training and test sets in a 7:3 ratio. Thyroid tissue and blood T-cell repertoires from six Graves' hyperthyroidism patients were also compared in the study. Following sampling, methimazole starting at 30 mg daily was given to hyperthyroidism patients, and high-dose intravenous methylprednisolone was given to ophthalmopathy patients. A second multiplex PCR round built the libraries, followed by size selection and purification. Libraries were sequenced paired-end with 100 bp reads on an Illumina HiSeq2000. Raw data were processed with SOAPnuke, discarding reads with adapters, uncalled bases, mean Phred below 15, or no exact constant-primer or identifier match. High-quality paired reads were merged with COPE v1.2.5, and unique nucleotide sequences were defined as clonotypes. Clonotypes were aligned to IMGT TRBV, TRBD and TRBJ reference segments using MiTCR v1.1. Only V-J combinations with frequency above 0.0001, covering 99% to 99.2% of repertoires, were analysed. A TCS score was defined as the ratio of F50 (clonal expansion) to E x V (chaos), with BLOSUM62-based TCRdist applied between CDR3 peptides within each V-J. Welch's t-statistics and random forest reduced approximately 520 V-J features to 13, which were used in a naive Bayes classifier (R e1071). No statistical method was used to set the sample size in advance, and investigators knew the group allocation. The paper reports TCR Vbeta CDR3 sequencing of roughly 140 peripheral blood samples: 43 ophthalmopathy, around 80 hyperthyroidism and about 17 progressor patients.

This TCR was recovered from a man aged 25 to 40 with Graves disease. Donor details come from another sample of the same person, matched by shared clones. The chain links TRBV5-1 with TRBJ2-5; the central 8 bases match TRBD1. The sequencing here drew on peripheral blood mononuclear cells (PBMCs), taken at new diagnosis, from a patient treated with antithyroid drugs. The CDR3 reads as follows: CASRLQGEETQYF. At the DNA level, the sequence is TGCGCCAGCAGACTACAGGGGGAAGAGACCCAGTACTTC.